The clone carrying this T cell receptor beta chain has ten or more counts. The antigen remains unidentified. The record originates from a study of T cell repertoires in cytomegalovirus infection. The overall study: Well-studied HLA-B-restricted CMV epitopes were used in the study alongside recently identified HLA-C-restricted ones. Carrying CMV and the relevant HLA type showed in public TCR beta signatures. Overall study results and limits: The cumulative frequency of public TCR beta families distinguished individuals who carried CMV together with the relevant HLA. In two of eight donors, the top clonotype was HLA-C-restricted CMV-specific.

This CDR3 region has 14 residues. CDR1 is MNHNS and CDR2 is SASEGT in the germline V gene. With V trimmed by 5 bases and J by 7 bases, 5 bases remained unmatched. TCRdb recomputed calls from the reads with MiXCR, one row per CDR3 protein. This repertoire shows over 250,000 distinct CDR3 sequences, approximately 22% found once; its top ten account for about 21%. The clonotype was recovered from a human donor in good health (CMV status not recorded). Some clones in this sample may be carry-over from other donors' samples. V is TRBV6-1 and J is TRBJ1-4; TRBD1 aligns across 9 bases. The starting material was cultured PBMCs, obtained from culture after CMV antigen stimulation. As DNA, the CDR3 is TGTGCCAGCAGTCCACAGGGGGCTAGTGAAAAACTGTTTTTT. Its translation: CASSPQGASEKLFF.